This TCR beta chain emerged from a study of T cell responses to AZD1222 COVID-19 vaccine. Germline lookup yields CDR1 KGHSH and CDR2 LQKENI. This CDR3 is built from 13 residues. V lost 6 bases, J lost 6 bases, and 6 bases stayed unmatched. Generated by immunoSEQ multiplex PCR, the TCRdb table keeps only in-frame clones and is missing some. The sample has 90,000 to 120,000 clones, 92% seen once. Sequenced here: peripheral blood, sampled 28 days after the second AZD1222 dose. The V call is TRBV18, the J call TRBJ2-3; the match to TRBD2 covers 7 bases. The receptor's source is an adult who received the AZD1222 COVID-19 vaccine. The CDR3 sequence: CASSLLASDTQYF. In DNA form, the CDR3 reads TGTGCCAGCTCGTTACTAGCGAGTGATACGCAGTATTTT.